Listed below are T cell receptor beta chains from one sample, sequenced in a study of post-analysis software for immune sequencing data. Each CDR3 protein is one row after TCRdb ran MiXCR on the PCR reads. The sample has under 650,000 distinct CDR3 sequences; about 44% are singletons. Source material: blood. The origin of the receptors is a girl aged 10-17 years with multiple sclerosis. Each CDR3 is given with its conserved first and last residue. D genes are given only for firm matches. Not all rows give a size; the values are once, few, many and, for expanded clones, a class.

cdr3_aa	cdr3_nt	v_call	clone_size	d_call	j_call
CASRLPGGFSEAFF	TGTGCCAGCAGACTCCCAGGGGGCTTCAGTGAAGCTTTCTTT	TRBV6-5	-	TRBD1	TRBJ1-1
CASSRQLADASYEQYF	TGTGCCAGCAGCCGCCAGTTAGCGGATGCTTCCTACGAGCAGTACTTC	TRBV3-1	-	-	TRBJ2-7
CASGGRTYSYTF	TGTGCCAGCGGGGGCCGTACCTATAGCTACACCTTC	TRBV6-5	-	-	TRBJ1-2
CASAREPSSYNEQFF	TGTGCCAGCGCCCGTGAGCCTAGCTCCTACAATGAGCAGTTCTTC	TRBV7-8	-	-	TRBJ2-1
CAISESQTSTDTQYF	TGTGCCATCAGTGAGTCGCAGACTAGCACAGATACGCAGTATTTT	TRBV10-3	-	-	TRBJ2-3
CASSPLAGSTYEQYF	TGCGCCAGCAGCCCGTTAGCGGGGTCCACCTACGAGCAGTACTTC	TRBV5-1	-	TRBD2	TRBJ2-7
CASGEEETQYF	TGTGCCAGTGGAGAGGAAGAGACCCAGTACTTC	TRBV2	few	-	TRBJ2-5
CASSPSGSDEQYF	TGTGCCAGCAGTCCGTCGGGGAGTGACGAGCAGTACTTC	TRBV6-5	-	-	TRBJ2-7
CASSPPSGSYEQYF	TGTGCCAGCAGCCCGCCTAGCGGGAGCTACGAGCAGTACTTC	TRBV6-5	-	TRBD2	TRBJ2-7
CASREVPYEQYF	TGCGCCAGCCGTGAAGTTCCCTACGAGCAGTACTTC	TRBV5-1	few	-	TRBJ2-7
CASSPMRANTEAFF	TGCGCCAGCAGCCCAATGCGGGCGAACACTGAAGCTTTCTTT	TRBV5-1	-	-	TRBJ1-1
CASSQDGLNSNQPQHF	TGCGCCAGCAGCCAAGATGGTTTGAATAGCAATCAGCCCCAGCATTTT	TRBV4-1	-	-	TRBJ1-5
CAIIAGGLYNEQFF	TGTGCCATCATAGCGGGGGGGCTCTACAATGAGCAGTTCTTC	TRBV12-3/TRBV12-4	-	TRBD2	TRBJ2-1
CASSYTGELFF	TGCGCCAGCAGCTACACCGGGGAGCTGTTTTTT	TRBV5-1	many	-	TRBJ2-2
CASSAGGSGYGYTF	TGTGCCAGCAGCGCCGGTGGCAGTGGCTATGGCTACACCTTC	TRBV9	few	-	TRBJ1-2
CSAHSRASYEQYF	TGCAGTGCTCACAGTAGGGCTTCCTACGAGCAGTACTTC	TRBV20-1	-	-	TRBJ2-7
CASRVTRESVDTQYF	TGCGCCAGCAGAGTTACTAGGGAGAGTGTAGATACGCAGTATTTT	TRBV10-2	-	-	TRBJ2-3
CASNPRAGLTDTQYF	TGTGCCAGCAACCCAAGGGCCGGACTAACAGATACGCAGTATTTT	TRBV27	-	-	TRBJ2-3
CASSPEWGRGAYGYTF	TGTGCCAGCAGCCCAGAATGGGGACGGGGCGCATATGGCTACACCTTC	TRBV11-2	few	-	TRBJ1-2
CSVRRVTTEAFF	TGCAGCGTTCGGAGGGTAACAACTGAAGCTTTCTTT	TRBV29-1	-	-	TRBJ1-1
CASSYNGGTEAFF	TGTGCCAGCAGTTACAATGGGGGCACTGAAGCTTTCTTT	TRBV6-5	-	-	TRBJ1-1
CASSLGAGADIQYF	TGTGCCAGCAGCTTAGGTGCAGGGGCTGACATTCAGTACTTC	TRBV11-2	-	-	TRBJ2-4
CASSPWDSSNQPQHF	TGTGCCAGCAGTCCCTGGGACAGCAGCAATCAGCCCCAGCATTTT	TRBV12-3/TRBV12-4	-	TRBD1	TRBJ1-5
CSELKDTAGNEQYF	TGCAGCGAATTGAAAGACACAGCGGGCAATGAGCAGTACTTC	TRBV29-1	-	-	TRBJ2-7
CASIPLGGWDEKLFF	TGTGCCAGCATCCCCCTAGGAGGGTGGGATGAAAAACTGTTTTTT	TRBV28	few	-	TRBJ1-4
CASSLSTGVNYGYTF	TGTGCCAGCAGTTTATCGACAGGGGTTAACTATGGCTACACCTTC	TRBV27	once	TRBD1	TRBJ1-2
CASSFSGRTYEQYF	TGTGCCAGCAGTTTTTCGGGGAGGACCTACGAGCAGTACTTC	TRBV12-3/TRBV12-4	-	-	TRBJ2-7
CASSHRDRRTDTQYF	TGTGCCAGCAGTCACCGGGACAGGCGCACAGATACGCAGTATTTT	TRBV12-3/TRBV12-4	-	TRBD1	TRBJ2-3
CASSLPKDTEAFF	TGCGCCAGCAGCTTGCCCAAAGACACTGAAGCTTTCTTT	TRBV5-1	-	-	TRBJ1-1
CASSLMTGDEQYF	TGTGCCAGCAGCCTAATGACAGGGGACGAGCAGTACTTC	TRBV4-2	-	TRBD1	TRBJ2-7
CASSFRVGGTQETQYF	TGTGCCAGCAGTTTCAGAGTTGGGGGGACCCAAGAGACCCAGTACTTC	TRBV12-3/TRBV12-4	few	-	TRBJ2-5
CASSPGMRTGVSHYGYTF	TGTGCCAGCAGCCCAGGGATGAGGACAGGCGTTTCTCATTATGGCTACACCTTC	TRBV7-9	-	TRBD1	TRBJ1-2